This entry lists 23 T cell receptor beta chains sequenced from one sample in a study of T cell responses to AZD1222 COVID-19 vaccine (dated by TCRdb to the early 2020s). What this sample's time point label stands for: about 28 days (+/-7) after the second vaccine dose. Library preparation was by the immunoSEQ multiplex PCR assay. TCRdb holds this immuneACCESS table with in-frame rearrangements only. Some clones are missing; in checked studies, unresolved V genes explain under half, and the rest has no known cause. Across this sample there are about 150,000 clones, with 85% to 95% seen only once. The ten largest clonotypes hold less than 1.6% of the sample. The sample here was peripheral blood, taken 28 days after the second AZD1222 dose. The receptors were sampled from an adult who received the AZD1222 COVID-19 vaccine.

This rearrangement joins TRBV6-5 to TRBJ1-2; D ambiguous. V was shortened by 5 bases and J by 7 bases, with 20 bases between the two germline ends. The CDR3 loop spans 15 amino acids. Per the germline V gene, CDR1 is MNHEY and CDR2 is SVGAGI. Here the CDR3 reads CASSTRITERVGYTF. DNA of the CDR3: TGTGCCAGCAGTACTCGGATCACGGAGCGGGTTGGCTACACCTTC.

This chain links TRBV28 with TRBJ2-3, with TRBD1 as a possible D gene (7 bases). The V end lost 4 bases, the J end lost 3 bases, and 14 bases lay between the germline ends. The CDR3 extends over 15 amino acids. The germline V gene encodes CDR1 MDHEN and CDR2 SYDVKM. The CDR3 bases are TGTGCCAGCAGTTCCTCGACAGGGAGGACAGATACGCAGTATTTT. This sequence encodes CASSSSTGRTDTQYF. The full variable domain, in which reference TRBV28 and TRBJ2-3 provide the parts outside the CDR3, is DVKVTQSSRYLVKRTGEKVFLECVQDMDHENMFWYRQDPGLGLRLIYFSYDVKMKEKGDIPEGYSVSREKKERFSLILESASTNQTSMYLCASSSSTGRTDTQYFGPGTRLTVL.

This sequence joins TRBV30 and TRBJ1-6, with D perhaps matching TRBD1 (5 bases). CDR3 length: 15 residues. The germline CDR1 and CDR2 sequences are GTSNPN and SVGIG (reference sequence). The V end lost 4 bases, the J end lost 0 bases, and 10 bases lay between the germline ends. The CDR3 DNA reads TGTGCCTGGAACTCCGGGGGCTCCTATAATTCACCCCTCCACTTT. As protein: CAWNSGGSYNSPLHF.

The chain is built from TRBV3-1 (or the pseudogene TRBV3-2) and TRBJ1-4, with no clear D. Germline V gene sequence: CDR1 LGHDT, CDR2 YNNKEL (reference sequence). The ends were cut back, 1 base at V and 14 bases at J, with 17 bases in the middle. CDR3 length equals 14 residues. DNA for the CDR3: TGTGCCAGCAGCCAAGGGGCCCCTCCCAAGTTGCTGTTTTTT. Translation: CASSQGAPPKLLFF.

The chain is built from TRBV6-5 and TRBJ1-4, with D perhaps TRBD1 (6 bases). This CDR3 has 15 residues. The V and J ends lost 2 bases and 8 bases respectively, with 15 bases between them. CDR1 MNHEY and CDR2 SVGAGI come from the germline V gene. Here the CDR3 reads CASSYGGARGEKLFF. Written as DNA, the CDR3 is TGTGCCAGCAGTTACGGTGGGGCGAGGGGGGAAAAACTGTTTTTT.

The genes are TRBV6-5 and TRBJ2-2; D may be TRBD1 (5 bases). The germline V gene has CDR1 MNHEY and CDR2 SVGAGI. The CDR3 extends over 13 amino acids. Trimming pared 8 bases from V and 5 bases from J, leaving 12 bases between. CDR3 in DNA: TGTGCCAGCTTTCAACAGGAAACCGGGGAGCTGTTTTTT. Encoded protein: CASFQQETGELFF.

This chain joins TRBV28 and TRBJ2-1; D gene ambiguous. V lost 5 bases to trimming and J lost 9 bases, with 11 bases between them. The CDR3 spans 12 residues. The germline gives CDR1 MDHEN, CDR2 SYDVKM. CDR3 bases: TGTGCCAGCAGTGGGTACAAAGGTGAGCAGTTCTTC. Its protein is CASSGYKGEQFF.

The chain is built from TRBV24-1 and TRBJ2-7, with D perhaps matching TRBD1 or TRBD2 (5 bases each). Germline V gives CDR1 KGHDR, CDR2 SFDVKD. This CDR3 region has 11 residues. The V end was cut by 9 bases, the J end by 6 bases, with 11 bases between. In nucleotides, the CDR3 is TGTGCCACCTCCGAGGGGCTCGAGCAGTACTTC. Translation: CATSEGLEQYF.

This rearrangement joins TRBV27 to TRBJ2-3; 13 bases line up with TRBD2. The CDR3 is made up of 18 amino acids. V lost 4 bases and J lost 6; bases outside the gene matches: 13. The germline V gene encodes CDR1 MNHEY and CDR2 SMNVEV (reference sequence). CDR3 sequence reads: CASSYGLAGDWGRDTQYF. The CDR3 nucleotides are TGTGCCAGCAGTTACGGACTAGCGGGAGACTGGGGCAGGGATACGCAGTATTTT.

The CDR3 nucleotides read TGTGCCAGCAGCGGAAGTTCTGGAAACACCATATATTTT. As protein: CASSGSSGNTIYF. J is TRBJ1-3 and V is TRBV7-9; no definite D call. V dropped 5 bases and J dropped 1 base, with 6 bases sitting between them. CDR1 and CDR2 from the germline V gene are SEHNR and FQNEAQ (reference sequence). The CDR3 spans 13 residues.

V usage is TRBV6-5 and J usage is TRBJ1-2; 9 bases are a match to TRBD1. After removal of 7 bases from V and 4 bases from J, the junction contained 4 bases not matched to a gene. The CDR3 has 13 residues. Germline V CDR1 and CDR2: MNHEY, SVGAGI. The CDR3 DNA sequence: TGTGCCAGCACCCGGACAGGGGCCTATGGCTACACCTTC. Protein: CASTRTGAYGYTF.

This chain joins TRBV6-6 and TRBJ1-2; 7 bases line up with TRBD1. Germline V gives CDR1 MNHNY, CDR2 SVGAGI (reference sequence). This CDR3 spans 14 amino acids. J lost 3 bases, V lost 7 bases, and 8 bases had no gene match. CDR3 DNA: TGTGCCAGCACGGTGGCAGGGGGTTACTATGGCTACACCTTC. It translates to CASTVAGGYYGYTF.

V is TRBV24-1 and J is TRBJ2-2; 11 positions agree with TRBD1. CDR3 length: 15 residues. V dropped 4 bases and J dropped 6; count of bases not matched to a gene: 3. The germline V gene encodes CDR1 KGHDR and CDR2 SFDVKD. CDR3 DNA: TGTGCCACCAGTGAGGACAGGGGGCATGCCGGGGAGCTGTTTTTT. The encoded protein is CATSEDRGHAGELFF.

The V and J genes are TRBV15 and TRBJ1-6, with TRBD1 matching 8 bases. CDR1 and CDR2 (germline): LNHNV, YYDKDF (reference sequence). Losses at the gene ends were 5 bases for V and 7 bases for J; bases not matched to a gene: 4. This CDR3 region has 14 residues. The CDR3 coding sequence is TGTGCCACCAGCGGCCGGACAGGGAATTCACCCCTCCACTTT. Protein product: CATSGRTGNSPLHF.

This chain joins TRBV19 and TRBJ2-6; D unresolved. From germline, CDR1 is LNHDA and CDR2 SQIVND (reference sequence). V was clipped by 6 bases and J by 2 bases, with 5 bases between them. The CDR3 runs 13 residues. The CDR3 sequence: CASRLTGANVLTF. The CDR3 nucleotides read TGTGCCAGTAGGTTAACTGGGGCCAACGTCCTGACTTTC.

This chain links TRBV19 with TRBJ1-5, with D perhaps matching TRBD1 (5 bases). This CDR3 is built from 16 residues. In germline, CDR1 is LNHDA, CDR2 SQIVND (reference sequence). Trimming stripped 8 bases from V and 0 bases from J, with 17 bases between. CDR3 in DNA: TGTGCCAGTCAAAAAGCAGGGTCTTATAGCAATCAGCCCCAGCATTTT. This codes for CASQKAGSYSNQPQHF.

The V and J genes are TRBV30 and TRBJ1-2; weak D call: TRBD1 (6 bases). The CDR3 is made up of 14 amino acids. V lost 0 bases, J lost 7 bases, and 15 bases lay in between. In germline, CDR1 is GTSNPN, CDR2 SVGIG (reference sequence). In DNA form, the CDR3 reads TGTGCCTGGAGTGTCTCTACGGTCAGGGGTGGCTACACCTTC. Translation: CAWSVSTVRGGYTF. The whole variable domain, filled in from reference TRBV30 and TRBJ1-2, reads SQTIHQWPATLVQPVGSPLSLECTVEGTSNPNLYWYRQAAGRGLQLLFYSVGIGQISSEVPQNLSASRPQDRQFILSSKKLLLSDSGFYLCAWSVSTVRGGYTFGSGTRLTVV.

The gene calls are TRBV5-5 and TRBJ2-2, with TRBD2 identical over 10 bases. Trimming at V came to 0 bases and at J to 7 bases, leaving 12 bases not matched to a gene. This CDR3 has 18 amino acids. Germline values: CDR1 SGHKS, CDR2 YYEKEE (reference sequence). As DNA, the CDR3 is TGTGCCAGCAGCTTGGGTTTGATTAGCGGGAGGCAAAACGGGGAGCTGTTTTTT. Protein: CASSLGLISGRQNGELFF.

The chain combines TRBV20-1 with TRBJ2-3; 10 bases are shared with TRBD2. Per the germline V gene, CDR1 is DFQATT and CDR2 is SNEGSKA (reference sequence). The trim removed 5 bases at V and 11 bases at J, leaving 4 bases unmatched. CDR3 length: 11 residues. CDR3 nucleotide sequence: TGCAGTGCTCGGACTAGCGGATGGCAGTATTTT. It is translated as CSARTSGWQYF.

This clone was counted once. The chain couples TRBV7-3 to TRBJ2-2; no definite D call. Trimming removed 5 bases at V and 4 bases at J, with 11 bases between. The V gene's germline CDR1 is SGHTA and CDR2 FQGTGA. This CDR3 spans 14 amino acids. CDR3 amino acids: CASSQTLGTGELFF. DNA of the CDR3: TGTGCCAGCAGCCAGACTTTGGGCACCGGGGAGCTGTTTTTT.

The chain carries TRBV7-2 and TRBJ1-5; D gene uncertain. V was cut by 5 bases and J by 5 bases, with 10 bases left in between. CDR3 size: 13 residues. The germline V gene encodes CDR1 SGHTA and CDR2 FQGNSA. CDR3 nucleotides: TGTGCCAGCAGCCCCCGACCCCATCAGCCCCAGCATTTT. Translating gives CASSPRPHQPQHF.

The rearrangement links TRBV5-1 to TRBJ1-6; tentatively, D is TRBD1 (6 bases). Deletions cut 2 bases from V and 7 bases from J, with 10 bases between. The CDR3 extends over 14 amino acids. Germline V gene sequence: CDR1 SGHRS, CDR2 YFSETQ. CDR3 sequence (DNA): TGCGCCAGCAGCTTACAGGGACTGAATTCACCCCTCCACTTT. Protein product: CASSLQGLNSPLHF.

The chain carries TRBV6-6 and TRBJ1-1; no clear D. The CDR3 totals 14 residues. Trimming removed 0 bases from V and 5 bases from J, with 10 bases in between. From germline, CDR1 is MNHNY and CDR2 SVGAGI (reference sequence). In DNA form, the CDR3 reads TGTGCCAGCAGTTACTCAGACCCAGGAACTGAAGCTTTCTTT. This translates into CASSYSDPGTEAFF.